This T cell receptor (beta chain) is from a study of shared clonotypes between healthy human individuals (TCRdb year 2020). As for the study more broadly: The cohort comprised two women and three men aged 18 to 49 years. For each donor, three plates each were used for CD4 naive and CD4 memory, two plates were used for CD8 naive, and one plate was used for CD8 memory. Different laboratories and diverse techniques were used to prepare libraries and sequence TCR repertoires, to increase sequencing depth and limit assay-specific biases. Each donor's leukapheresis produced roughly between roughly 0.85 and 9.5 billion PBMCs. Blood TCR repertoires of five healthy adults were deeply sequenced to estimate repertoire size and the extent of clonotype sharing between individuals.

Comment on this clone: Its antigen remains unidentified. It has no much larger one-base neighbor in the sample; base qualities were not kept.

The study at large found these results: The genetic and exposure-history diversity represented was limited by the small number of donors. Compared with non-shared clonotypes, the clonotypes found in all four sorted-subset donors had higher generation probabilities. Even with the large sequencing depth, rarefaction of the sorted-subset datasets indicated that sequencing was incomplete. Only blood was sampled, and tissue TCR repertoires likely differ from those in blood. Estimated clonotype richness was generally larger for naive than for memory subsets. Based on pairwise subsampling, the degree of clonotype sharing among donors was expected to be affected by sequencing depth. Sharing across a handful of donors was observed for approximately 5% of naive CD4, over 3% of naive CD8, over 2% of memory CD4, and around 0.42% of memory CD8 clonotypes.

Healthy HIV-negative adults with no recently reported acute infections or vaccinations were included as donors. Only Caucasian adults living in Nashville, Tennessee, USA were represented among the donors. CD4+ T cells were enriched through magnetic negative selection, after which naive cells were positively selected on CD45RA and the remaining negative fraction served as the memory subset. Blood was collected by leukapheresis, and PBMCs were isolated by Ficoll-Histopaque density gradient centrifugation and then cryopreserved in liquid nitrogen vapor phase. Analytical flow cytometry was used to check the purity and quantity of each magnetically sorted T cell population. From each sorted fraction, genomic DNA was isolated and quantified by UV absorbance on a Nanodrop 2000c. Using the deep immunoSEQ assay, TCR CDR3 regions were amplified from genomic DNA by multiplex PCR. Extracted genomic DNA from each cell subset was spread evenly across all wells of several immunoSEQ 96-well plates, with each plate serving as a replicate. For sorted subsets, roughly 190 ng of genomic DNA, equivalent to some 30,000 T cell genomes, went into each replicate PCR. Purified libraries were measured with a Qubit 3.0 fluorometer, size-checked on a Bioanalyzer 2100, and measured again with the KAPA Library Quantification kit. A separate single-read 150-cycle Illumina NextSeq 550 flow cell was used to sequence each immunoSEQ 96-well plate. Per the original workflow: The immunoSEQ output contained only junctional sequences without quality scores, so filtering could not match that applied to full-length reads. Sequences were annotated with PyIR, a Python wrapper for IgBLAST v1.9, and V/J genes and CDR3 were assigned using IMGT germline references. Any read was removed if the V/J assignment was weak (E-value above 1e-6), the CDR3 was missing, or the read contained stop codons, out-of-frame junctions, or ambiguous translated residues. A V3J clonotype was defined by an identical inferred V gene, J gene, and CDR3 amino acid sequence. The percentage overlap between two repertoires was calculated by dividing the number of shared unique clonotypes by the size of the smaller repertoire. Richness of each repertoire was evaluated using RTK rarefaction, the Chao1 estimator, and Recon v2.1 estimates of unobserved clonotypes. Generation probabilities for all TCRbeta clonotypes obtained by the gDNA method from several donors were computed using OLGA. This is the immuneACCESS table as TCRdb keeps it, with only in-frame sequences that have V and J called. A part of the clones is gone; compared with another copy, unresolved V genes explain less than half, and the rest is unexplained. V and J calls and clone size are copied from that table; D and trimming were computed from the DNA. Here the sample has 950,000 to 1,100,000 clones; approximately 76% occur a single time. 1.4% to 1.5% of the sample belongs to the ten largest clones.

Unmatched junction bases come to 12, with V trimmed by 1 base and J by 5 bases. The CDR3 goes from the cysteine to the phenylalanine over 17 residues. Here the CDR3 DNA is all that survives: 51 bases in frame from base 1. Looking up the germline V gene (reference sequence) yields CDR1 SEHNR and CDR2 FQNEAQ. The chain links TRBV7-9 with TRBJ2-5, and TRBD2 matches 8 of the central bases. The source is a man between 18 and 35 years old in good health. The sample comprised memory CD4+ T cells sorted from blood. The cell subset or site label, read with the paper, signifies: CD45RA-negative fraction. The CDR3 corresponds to CASSLDLISSGWETQYF. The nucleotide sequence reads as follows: TGTGCCAGCAGCTTAGATCTGATCTCTAGCGGGTGGGAGACCCAGTACTTC. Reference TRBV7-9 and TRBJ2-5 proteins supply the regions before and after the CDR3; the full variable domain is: DTGVSQNPRHKITKRGQNVTFRCDPISEHNRLYWYRQTLGQGPEFLTYFQNEAQLEKSRLLSDRFSAERPKGSFSTLEIQRTEQGDSAMYLCASSLDLISSGWETQYFGPGTRLLVL.